Presented here are 17 T cell receptor beta chains from one specimen sequenced in a study of blood T cell repertoires in COVID-19. Profiled with immunoSEQ multiplex PCR; TCRdb holds only in-frame clones, not every one. Among roughly 260,000 clones listed, around 86% were seen once. The specimen sequenced was PBMCs or T cells enriched from blood (not recorded which). The receptors derive from a woman between 18 and 30 years old who had recovered from COVID-19.

This clone was observed a handful of times. V usage is TRBV6-2 or TRBV6-3 and J usage is TRBJ1-1; no definite D call. The CDR3 length is 13 residues. Trimming stripped 6 bases from V and 1 base from J, with 9 bases between. In germline, CDR1 is MNHEY, CDR2 SVGEGT. The CDR3 DNA is TGTGCCAGCAGCTTACACGAGAACACTGAAGCTTTCTTT. Residues: CASSLHENTEAFF.

In this sample, this clone turned up a few times. CDR3 amino acids: CATPPGQSHVGQYF. CDR3 in DNA: TGTGCCACCCCGCCCGGACAGTCACACGTCGGGCAGTACTTC. V is TRBV10-3 and J is TRBJ2-7; a weak D match, TRBD1 (6 bases). The CDR3 is 14 amino acids. V was shortened by 10 bases and J by 9 bases, with 25 bases between the two germline ends. Per germline, CDR1 ENHRY and CDR2 SYGVKD.

CDR3 protein: CATSDRSGRVWFF. The DNA of the CDR3 is TGTGCCACCAGTGACCGCTCCGGCCGGGTCTGGTTTTTT. J is TRBJ1-4 and V is TRBV24-1, with D hard to call. Germline loops: CDR1 KGHDR, CDR2 SFDVKD. The CDR3 runs 13 residues. Trimming took off 4 bases at V and 16 bases at J, with 18 bases between the two ends.

The J gene is TRBJ1-1, the V gene TRBV7-2; TRBD1 matches 9 bases. Per germline, CDR1 SGHTA and CDR2 FQGNSA. V shed 6 bases, J shed 4 bases, and the junction held 3 bases outside the gene matches. CDR3 size: 13 residues. The CDR3 loop is CASRGQGFTEAFF. The CDR3, as DNA: TGTGCCAGCAGGGGACAGGGATTCACTGAAGCTTTCTTT.

This clone has just one count. The chain couples TRBV4-2 to TRBJ2-1; possibly TRBD2 for D (6 bases). Germline V lookup: CDR1 LGHNA, CDR2 YNFKEQ. Trimming took 0 bases from V and 10 from J, leaving 25 bases between them. This CDR3 is 18 amino acids long. In DNA, the CDR3 is TGTGCCAGCAGCCAAGAGGCGAGAATAGCGGAGCTCCGCGGGGAGCAGTTCTTC. This translates into CASSQEARIAELRGEQFF.

This clone occurred once. The rearrangement uses TRBV3-1 (or the pseudogene TRBV3-2) and TRBJ2-2; 13 nucleotides agree with TRBD2. Germline assignment: CDR1 LGHDT and CDR2 YNNKEL (reference sequence). The length of the CDR3 is 16 residues. Trimming removed 5 bases from V and 1 base from J; junction bases left unmatched: 1. Written as DNA, the CDR3 is TGTGCCAGCAGCTGGACTAGCGGGGGGAACACCGGGGAGCTGTTTTTT. It codes for CASSWTSGGNTGELFF.

The gene calls are TRBV18 and TRBJ2-6; D might be TRBD1 (6 bases). The ends were cut back, 1 base at V and 0 bases at J, with 16 bases in the middle. Germline V gene sequence: CDR1 KGHSH, CDR2 LQKENI. The CDR3 runs to 19 residues. CDR3 region: CASSPLPTDSRSGANVLTF. Written as DNA, the CDR3 is TGTGCCAGCTCACCACTACCGACGGACAGCCGCTCTGGGGCCAACGTCCTGACTTTC.

About this clone itself: Other nucleotide sequences in the sample specify the same CDR3. This chain uses TRBV3-1 (or the pseudogene TRBV3-2) with TRBJ2-1; TRBD2 aligns across 7 bases. Looked up from germline, CDR1 is LGHDT and CDR2 is YNNKEL (reference sequence). Trimming cost V 1 base and J 12 bases; bases outside gene matches: 3. CDR3 length: 12 amino acids. Here the CDR3 reads CASSQGTSGQFF. The CDR3 DNA is TGTGCCAGCAGCCAAGGGACTAGTGGGCAGTTCTTC.

The chain couples TRBV3-1 (or the pseudogene TRBV3-2) to TRBJ2-3, with 8 bases aligning to TRBD2. CDR1 is LGHDT, CDR2 YNNKEL, per germline (reference sequence). The CDR3 length is 14 residues. The J segment lost 10 bases and the V segment lost 4 bases, leaving 10 bases of the junction unmatched. The CDR3 sequence is CASSPGLEIRSQYF. In DNA form, the CDR3 reads TGTGCCAGCAGCCCGGGACTAGAGATAAGGTCGCAGTATTTT.

This clone appeared a few times. The chain uses TRBV19 and TRBJ2-1; 8 bases align to TRBD2. Trimming took 10 bases from V and 0 from J; bases not matched to a gene: 8. The CDR3 is 15 amino acids. Germline V gene sequence: CDR1 LNHDA, CDR2 SQIVND (reference sequence). CDR3 protein: CATGLAGLSYNEQFF. As DNA, the CDR3 is TGTGCCACGGGTCTAGCGGGCCTCTCCTACAATGAGCAGTTCTTC.

The rearrangement links TRBV19 to TRBJ2-1, with TRBD2 as a possible D gene (6 bases). Germline lookup yields CDR1 LNHDA and CDR2 SQIVND (reference sequence). The V gene lost 2 bases and the J gene lost 0 bases, with 8 bases spanning the gap. The CDR3 contains 15 residues. CDR3 residues: CASSIRRDSYNEQFF. CDR3 DNA sequence: TGTGCCAGTAGTATAAGGCGGGACTCCTACAATGAGCAGTTCTTC.

This clone is a singleton in its sample. The chain recombines TRBV6-5 with TRBJ1-1; 7 nucleotides match TRBD1. This CDR3 is built from 13 residues. Germline values: CDR1 MNHEY, CDR2 SVGAGI. With 6 bases clipped from V and 8 bases from J, the junction kept 9 bases outside the gene matches. In DNA, the CDR3 is TGTGCCAGCAGCTCCGTTAGGGGGCGGGAAGCTTTCTTT. This encodes CASSSVRGREAFF.

CDR3 protein: CASSKQGVGTEAFF. DNA of the CDR3: TGTGCCAGCAGCAAACAGGGGGTGGGCACTGAAGCTTTCTTT. V gene TRBV5-8 combines with J gene TRBJ1-1; 8 nucleotides agree with TRBD1. CDR1 is SGHTS and CDR2 is YDEGEE in the germline V gene. J lost 4 bases, V lost 4 bases, and 6 bases had no gene match. CDR3 length equals 14 residues. The entire variable domain, with the rest obtained from reference TRBV5-8 and TRBJ1-1, is as follows: EAGVTQSPTHLIKTRGQQATLRCSPISGHTSVYWYQQALGLGLQFLLWYDEGEERNRGNFPPRFSGRQFPNYSSELNVNALELEDSALYLCASSKQGVGTEAFFGQGTRLTVV.

The V call is TRBV3-1 (or the pseudogene TRBV3-2), the J call TRBJ2-3; a weak D match, TRBD2 (5 bases). The CDR3 runs 15 residues. The germline CDR1 and CDR2 sequences are LGHDT and YNNKEL (reference sequence). Trimming took off 1 base at V and 2 bases at J, with 10 bases between the two ends. CDR3 sequence: CASSQGGADTDTQYF. As DNA, the CDR3 is TGTGCCAGCAGCCAAGGGGGAGCAGACACAGATACGCAGTATTTT.

The CDR3 bases are TGTGCCAGCAGTCCCTGGGCATACATGAACACTGAAGCTTTCTTT. Translated, it gives CASSPWAYMNTEAFF. This rearrangement joins TRBV28 to TRBJ1-1; unclear D gene. The CDR3 consists of 15 residues. The germline V and J ends were trimmed by 5 bases and 0 bases, with 13 bases remaining between them. Germline V gene sequence: CDR1 MDHEN, CDR2 SYDVKM.

This clone was recorded a few times. This chain links TRBV9 with TRBJ2-1; the match to TRBD2 covers 10 bases. V gave up 1 base and J gave up 9 bases; unmatched junction bases: 7. The CDR3 totals 15 residues. CDR1 SGDLS and CDR2 YYNGEE come from the germline V gene. DNA for the CDR3: TGTGCCAGCAGCGTATCTAGCGGGAGCGTAAGTGAGCAGTTCTTC. Translation gives CASSVSSGSVSEQFF. Using reference TRBV9 and TRBJ2-1 for the parts outside the CDR3, the full variable domain is DSGVTQTPKHLITATGQRVTLRCSPRSGDLSVYWYQQSLDQGLQFLIQYYNGEERAKGNILERFSAQQFPDLHSELNLSSLELGDSALYFCASSVSSGSVSEQFFGPGTRLTVL.

The chain is built from TRBV7-9 and TRBJ1-2, with TRBD1 as a possible D gene (6 bases). Looked up from germline, CDR1 is SEHNR and CDR2 is FQNEAQ (reference sequence). V was pared by 5 bases and J by 1 base, with 11 bases between. The CDR3 runs 14 residues. The CDR3 reads CASSPDSFNYGYTF. The CDR3 DNA follows: TGTGCCAGCAGCCCGGACAGTTTTAACTATGGCTACACCTTC.